The clone carrying this T cell receptor (beta chain) was recorded a few times. Its antigen is unknown. The V and J ends lost 0 bases and 8 bases, in that order; junction bases with no gene match: 7. The CDR3 runs to 18 residues. The data were taken from a study of human T cells and chemical hapten exposure. The overall study: Patients got weekly scalp diphenylcyclopropenone doses over the roughly 24-week study. Per-sample TCR yields varied mainly from small pooled library volume differences. The study, taken as a whole, reports: Expanded TCRs formed significantly more large CDR3 similarity clusters than controls.

TCRdb independently ran MiXCR on the RACE reads; one entry per CDR3 protein. The sample contains about 42,000 distinct CDR3 sequences, about 8.9% of which appear only once. Time point here: patch test 2, 6 weeks after DPC sensitization. The treatment: therapeutic diphenylcyclopropenone sensitization with weekly scalp DPC. Prior to each patch test being applied, blood was drawn. The chain joins TRBV12-3 or TRBV12-4 to TRBJ2-1; TRBD2 aligns across 16 bases. The clonotype was recovered from a woman in her forties with alopecia areata. Some clones in this sample may be carry-over from other donors' samples. The sequences come from whole blood, collected in connection with sensitization to the hapten diphenylcyclopropenone (DPC). CDR3 residues: CASSLAAGLAGGNHEQFF. The CDR3 DNA is TGTGCCAGCAGTTTAGCCGCGGGACTAGCGGGGGGGAACCATGAGCAGTTCTTC.